A selection of T cell receptor beta chains follows, all from one sample in a study of vaccination and CD4 T cells after COVID-19. No antigen has been identified for these receptors. TCRdb re-called the PCR reads through MiXCR, storing one row per CDR3 protein. The sample contains 20,000 or so distinct CDR3 sequences, about half of which appear only once. The sample was CD4+ T cells from blood, cultured in vitro, taken before SARS-CoV-2 vaccination. The receptors come from a human donor who had recovered from COVID-19. Both conserved end residues are part of each CDR3. Fields, in order: V gene, D gene, clone size, J gene, CDR3 DNA, CDR3 protein. D genes are given only for firm matches. Clone size is shown for a subset of rows, as once, few, many or a class of expanded clone.

TRBV19	TRBD2	few	TRBJ2-5	TGTGCCACCAACCTGGGCGGGAGGGGGTCCCAAGAGACCCAGTACTTC	CATNLGGRGSQETQYF
TRBV20-1	TRBD2	-	TRBJ2-5	TGCAGTGCTAGACCGGGACTAGCGGCACAGGGGACCCAGTACTTC	CSARPGLAAQGTQYF
TRBV5-8	-	-	TRBJ2-5	TGTGCCAGCAGCCGAGTCAGCGGAGAGACCCAGTACTTC	CASSRVSGETQYF
TRBV10-3	-	-	TRBJ2-7	TGTGCCATCAGTGATTCTGGCGCGAAAACCTACGAGCAGTACTTC	CAISDSGAKTYEQYF
TRBV11-2	-	once	TRBJ2-2	TGTGCTAGCAGCCCCATACGGGGTGGGCGGACCGGGGAGCTGTTTTTT	CASSPIRGGRTGELFF
TRBV19	-	-	TRBJ1-5	TGTGCCAGTAGTTCTCAATCAAGGGACGGTCAGCCCCAGCATTTT	CASSSQSRDGQPQHF
TRBV6-1	TRBD2	once	TRBJ2-3	TGTGCCAGCAGGCCAGCGGGAGAAGGAACAGATGCGCAGTATTTT	CASRPAGEGTDAQYF
TRBV20-1	-	-	TRBJ1-6	TGCAGTGCTAGCCCCGCCAGGGTGGGTCCTGCACCCCTCCACTTT	CSASPARVGPAPLHF
TRBV20-1	-	few	TRBJ2-3	TGCAGTGCTAGAGACGCCGGGACACCCACAGATACGCAGTATTTT	CSARDAGTPTDTQYF
TRBV28	-	-	TRBJ2-1	TGTGCCAGCAGTCCCTTGGGCTACTCTACCCACCTAGCCTACAATGAGCAGTTCTTC	CASSPLGYSTHLAYNEQFF
TRBV28	TRBD2	-	TRBJ2-2	TGTGCCAGCGAGACTAGCGGGAGAAGAACCGGGGAGCTGTTTTTT	CASETSGRRTGELFF
TRBV7-6	-	-	TRBJ2-3	TGTGCCAGCACCTCGCGGCCTGATGCAGATACGCAGTATTTT	CASTSRPDADTQYF
TRBV20-1	TRBD1	-	TRBJ2-3	TGCAGTGCTAGCCCCGGGGACAGGGATGACACAGATACGCAGTATTTT	CSASPGDRDDTDTQYF
TRBV20-1	-	few	TRBJ2-3	TGCAGCGAATTTAGCACAGATACGCAGTATTTT	CSEFSTDTQYF
TRBV10-3	-	-	TRBJ2-3	TGTGCCATCAGTGATACCAGGGGAGATACGCAGTATTTT	CAISDTRGDTQYF
TRBV7-6	TRBD1	-	TRBJ1-6	TGTGCCAGCAGCCCTAGGGACAGGGTGGGGTGGTCACCCCTCCACTTT	CASSPRDRVGWSPLHF
TRBV20-1	TRBD2	-	TRBJ2-7	TGCAGTGCTAGGAATTTAGCGGGTTTCTCCTACGAGCAGTACTTC	CSARNLAGFSYEQYF
TRBV5-4	-	-	TRBJ1-1	TGTGCCAGCAGCTTCCAGGGGATGGGTGAAGCTTTCTTT	CASSFQGMGEAFF
TRBV6-1	-	few	TRBJ2-5	TGTGCCAGCAGAAAATGGAACGAAGGGTGGCAAGAGACCCAGTACTTC	CASRKWNEGWQETQYF
TRBV7-9	TRBD1	-	TRBJ2-7	TGTGCCAGCAGCTTTCAAAACAGGGGATACGGCGAGCAGTACTTC	CASSFQNRGYGEQYF
TRBV27	TRBD1	-	TRBJ2-3	TGTGCCTGTCGACAGGGCGGAACAGATACGCAGTATTTT	CACRQGGTDTQYF
TRBV6-2/TRBV6-3	-	-	TRBJ2-1	TGTGCCAGCAGTTACCGGAGAGGCCCCTACAATGAGCAGTTCTTC	CASSYRRGPYNEQFF
TRBV7-2	-	once	TRBJ2-3	TGTGCCAGCAGCTTGGCGGATGCAGATACGCAGTATTTT	CASSLADADTQYF
TRBV20-1	-	few	TRBJ2-3	TGCAGTGCTAGAGATGGTGTCGGGAAAACAGATACGCAGTATTTT	CSARDGVGKTDTQYF
TRBV19	-	few	TRBJ1-6	TGTGCCAGTAGATCCGGGCCTCAGGTGTCCTCACCCCTCCACTTT	CASRSGPQVSSPLHF
TRBV28	-	-	TRBJ1-2	TGTGCCAGCAGTACGCCTACGGGCGGCTACACCTTC	CASSTPTGGYTF
TRBV5-4	TRBD2	few	TRBJ2-5	TGTGCCAGCAGCTTGGGGACTAGCGGGAGAGAGACCCAGTACTTC	CASSLGTSGRETQYF
TRBV11-1	-	few	TRBJ2-3	TGTGCCAGCAGCTTAAGGGGGGGCGCCTTCACAGATACGCAGTATTTT	CASSLRGGAFTDTQYF
TRBV7-9	-	-	TRBJ2-1	TGTGCCAGCAGTTGGCCCTCCAGCTCCTACAATGAGCAGTTCTTC	CASSWPSSSYNEQFF
TRBV5-1	-	-	TRBJ1-6	TGCGCCAGCAGCTTGGCCGGGACCGGCGGGACACCCCTCCACTTT	CASSLAGTGGTPLHF
TRBV7-2	-	once	TRBJ2-3	TGTGCCAGCAGCTTAATCGTAGGTCCGGATACGCAGTATTTT	CASSLIVGPDTQYF
TRBV20-1	TRBD2	-	TRBJ2-1	TGCAGTGCTAGATACACTAGCGGGAGCTACAATGAGCAGTTCTTC	CSARYTSGSYNEQFF
TRBV7-6	-	-	TRBJ1-1	TGTGCCAGCAGCTTAACCGGCACTGAAGCTTTCTTT	CASSLTGTEAFF
TRBV28	-	once	TRBJ1-4	TGTGCCAGCGGGGGGTATACTAATGAAAAACTGTTTTTT	CASGGYTNEKLFF
TRBV7-9	-	-	TRBJ2-5	TGTGCCAGCAGGAGAGAAGAGACCCAGTACTTC	CASRREETQYF
TRBV15	-	few	TRBJ1-6	TGTGCCACCACCCTCAACGGGGGGAATTCACCCCTCCACTTT	CATTLNGGNSPLHF
TRBV12-3/TRBV12-4	TRBD2	-	TRBJ2-7	TGTGCCAGCAGTTTAACTAGCGGGAGTTACGAGCAGTACTTC	CASSLTSGSYEQYF
TRBV7-8	-	-	TRBJ2-3	TGTGCCAGCAGCTTAGCGGGCCCAGATACGCAGTATTTT	CASSLAGPDTQYF
TRBV6-5	TRBD2	-	TRBJ2-7	TGTGCCAGCAGTTACTCCGCGAGCGGGAGGGACTACGAGCAGTACTTC	CASSYSASGRDYEQYF
TRBV28	TRBD1	few	TRBJ2-3	TGTGCCAGCAGTTTAACTTACAGGGGGCAAGATACGCAGTATTTT	CASSLTYRGQDTQYF
TRBV7-2	-	-	TRBJ1-5	TGTGCCAGCAGCTTAGGGCAGCCAGCGTCGATTAGCAATCAGCCCCAGCATTTT	CASSLGQPASISNQPQHF
TRBV7-9	TRBD1	-	TRBJ2-5	TGTGCCAGCAAGAGGGGGCTGGGGACCCAGTACTTC	CASKRGLGTQYF
TRBV2	-	few	TRBJ1-2	TGTGCCAGCGGGGAAGCATATGGCTACACCTTC	CASGEAYGYTF
TRBV20-1	TRBD2	-	TRBJ2-3	TGCAGTGCTCAGGCGACTAGCGGGAGTGTAGGTTTGGGGCGCACAGATACGCAGTATTTT	CSAQATSGSVGLGRTDTQYF
TRBV5-4	-	-	TRBJ2-7	TGTGCCAGCAGCTTCGGGACCTCCTACGAGCAGTACTTC	CASSFGTSYEQYF
TRBV7-2	-	-	TRBJ2-3	TGTGCCAGCAGCTCCCTGCGGGGCCGCACAGATACGCAGTATTTT	CASSSLRGRTDTQYF
TRBV7-9	TRBD2	few	TRBJ2-3	TGTGCCAGCAGCCCCGGACTAGAAACAGATACGCAGTATTTT	CASSPGLETDTQYF
TRBV7-2	TRBD2	-	TRBJ2-3	TGTGCCAGCAGCTTCTTGAGCGGGGGGGGACGGTCAGATACGCAGTATTTT	CASSFLSGGGRSDTQYF
TRBV29-1	-	-	TRBJ1-1	TGCAGCGTTGCACAGGCACGGGACACTGAAGCTTTCTTT	CSVAQARDTEAFF